The T cell receptor (beta chain) described here comes from a study of shared clonotypes between healthy human individuals. Overall study context: Ranging from 18 to 49 in age, donors were two women and three men.

Germline lookup yields CDR1 LGHNA and CDR2 YSLEER. The CDR3 loop spans 13 amino acids. V trimming: 5 bases; J trimming: 8 bases; junction bases outside the gene matches: 6. Selected positively for CCR7 and CD45RO-negative, naive CD8 cells excluded terminally differentiated effector memory CD45RA+ cells. The data were produced by immunoSEQ multiplex PCR, yet TCRdb's version contains in-frame clones alone and is incomplete. The sample records roughly 2 million clones, roughly 95% being singletons. The chain carries TRBV4-3 and TRBJ2-1; 7 positions match TRBD1. The sequenced sample was naive CD8+ T cells sorted from blood. This TCR was sampled from a man aged 18 to 30 in good health. CDR3 sequence (DNA): TGCGCCAGCAGCTCGACAGGGATCGATGAGCAGTTCTTC. Residues: CASSSTGIDEQFF.